Below, 18 T cell receptor beta chains from the same sample are listed, as sequenced in a study of blood T cell repertoires in COVID-19. Clones were sequenced by immunoSEQ multiplex PCR, and TCRdb holds only the in-frame ones, with some missing. The data contain roughly 150,000 clones, 84% of them singletons. The sequenced material came from peripheral blood. The receptors derive from a woman in her forties or fifties with acute or convalescent COVID-19.

This chain joins TRBV15 and TRBJ1-1; 8 nucleotides agree with TRBD1. The CDR3 sequence is 13 residues long. Germline trimming cut 2 bases from V and 8 bases from J; bases unmatched to any gene: 4. Germline V CDR1 and CDR2: LNHNV, YYDKDF (reference sequence). CDR3 loop: CATSRPGGTEAFF. As DNA, the CDR3 is TGTGCCACCAGCAGACCAGGGGGCACGGAAGCTTTCTTT.

The V call is TRBV2, the J call TRBJ2-3; TRBD2 aligns across 7 bases. Losses at the gene ends were 7 bases for V and 2 bases for J; bases not matched to a gene: 6. This CDR3 has 14 amino acids. Germline lookup yields CDR1 SNHLY and CDR2 FYNNEI. CDR3 DNA: TGTGCCAGCACGGTGGGGGACTACACAGATACGCAGTATTTT. Translated: CASTVGDYTDTQYF.

The chain uses TRBV10-3 and TRBJ2-5, with 9 positions matching TRBD1. This CDR3 spans 13 amino acids. In germline, CDR1 is ENHRY, CDR2 SYGVKD. The V gene end was trimmed by 8 bases and the J gene end by 1 base; junction bases not matched to a gene: 2. The CDR3: CAIGGQGQETQYF. The CDR3 DNA is TGTGCCATCGGGGGACAGGGCCAAGAGACCCAGTACTTC.

This clone has a handful of counts. The rearrangement links TRBV7-9 to TRBJ1-4, with D perhaps TRBD1 (5 bases). Trimming removed 1 base at V and 7 bases at J, with 10 bases between. CDR1 and CDR2 from the germline V gene are SEHNR and FQNEAQ (reference sequence). The CDR3 covers 14 residues. CDR3 bases: TGTGCCAGCAGCTTAGGCCAGGGTGGTGAAAAACTGTTTTTT. Translating gives CASSLGQGGEKLFF.

This rearrangement joins TRBV2 to TRBJ1-4; D perhaps matches TRBD1 (5 bases). Deletions cut 6 bases from V and 4 bases from J, with 18 bases between. From germline, CDR1 is SNHLY and CDR2 FYNNEI. This CDR3 contains 16 residues. CDR3 residues: CASRTAVGGVNEKLFF. CDR3 nucleotides: TGTGCCAGCAGGACGGCCGTGGGAGGGGTTAATGAAAAACTGTTTTTT.

The J gene is TRBJ2-5, the V gene TRBV29-1, with D possibly matching TRBD1 (6 bases). CDR3 size: 12 residues. Germline lookup yields CDR1 SQVTM and CDR2 ANQGSEA. CDR3 region: CSHASGEETQYF. CDR3 in DNA: TGCAGTCATGCTTCAGGGGAAGAGACCCAGTACTTC.

CDR3 bases: TGTGCCAGCAGCTTAGACAGGCTCAGGGGATGGGACACCGGGGAGCTGTTTTTT. Protein product: CASSLDRLRGWDTGELFF. The chain is built from TRBV7-8 and TRBJ2-2, with D possibly matching TRBD1 (6 bases). Per germline, CDR1 SGHVS and CDR2 FQNEAQ. V lost 1 base, J lost 3 bases, and 18 bases lay in between. The CDR3 has 18 residues.

This chain links TRBV10-3 with TRBJ2-2; TRBD1 matches at 8 bases. This CDR3 comprises 16 residues. Germline values: CDR1 ENHRY, CDR2 SYGVKD. With 7 bases clipped from V and 5 bases from J, the junction kept 12 bases outside the gene matches. The CDR3 nucleotides are TGTGCCATCACTATGACCGACAGGGGAAGTACCGGGGAGCTGTTTTTT. Protein sequence: CAITMTDRGSTGELFF.

The chain employs TRBV28 and TRBJ1-1, with TRBD1 as a possible D gene (5 bases). CDR1 is MDHEN and CDR2 is SYDVKM in the germline V gene. This CDR3 contains 16 residues. Trimming pared 5 bases from V and 3 bases from J, leaving 19 bases between. CDR3 loop: CASSVGLRTVDTEAFF. The CDR3 nucleotides read TGTGCCAGCAGTGTGGGACTCCGTACGGTGGACACTGAAGCTTTCTTT.

The chain couples TRBV15 to TRBJ2-4, with TRBD1 as a possible D gene (5 bases). The CDR3 spans 16 residues. Looked up from germline, CDR1 is LNHNV and CDR2 is YYDKDF (reference sequence). V lost 5 bases to trimming and J lost 7 bases, with 21 bases between them. The CDR3 sequence: CATSWGVQAVENIQYF. CDR3 sequence (DNA): TGTGCCACCAGCTGGGGCGTTCAGGCGGTGGAGAACATTCAGTACTTC. The full variable domain, rest sourced from reference TRBV15 and TRBJ2-4, is DAMVIQNPRYQVTQFGKPVTLSCSQTLNHNVMYWYQQKSSQAPKLLFHYYDKDFNNEADTPDNFQSRRPNTSFCFLDIRSPGLGDTAMYLCATSWGVQAVENIQYFGAGTRLSVL.

The chain links TRBV28 to TRBJ2-4; 9 bases map to TRBD2. The germline V gene has CDR1 MDHEN and CDR2 SYDVKM. V trimming: 5 bases; J trimming: 5 bases; junction bases outside the gene matches: 1. The CDR3 has 13 residues. CDR3: CASSLAGQNIQYF. CDR3 DNA sequence: TGTGCCAGCAGTCTAGCGGGACAAAACATTCAGTACTTC. Together with reference TRBV28 and TRBJ2-4, the CDR3 gives the full variable domain: DVKVTQSSRYLVKRTGEKVFLECVQDMDHENMFWYRQDPGLGLRLIYFSYDVKMKEKGDIPEGYSVSREKKERFSLILESASTNQTSMYLCASSLAGQNIQYFGAGTRLSVL.

This clone was seen a single time. The chain carries TRBV6-1 and TRBJ2-6; possible D gene TRBD1, 5 bases. The CDR3 sequence is 18 residues long. With 1 base removed from V and 0 bases from J, the gap between germline ends came to 13 bases. From germline, CDR1 is MNHNS and CDR2 SASEGT. The CDR3 loop is CASSEGGPSLSGANVLTF. As DNA, the CDR3 is TGTGCCAGCAGTGAAGGGGGCCCATCTCTCTCTGGGGCCAACGTCCTGACTTTC.

This clone appeared once. The chain uses TRBV5-1 and TRBJ2-1, with D perhaps matching TRBD1 (5 bases). Trimming shortened V by 0 bases and J by 6 bases, and 13 bases separated the two germline ends. Germline CDR1 is SGHRS and CDR2 is YFSETQ. CDR3 length: 15 residues. The CDR3 region is CASSLEGVLGNEQFF. The CDR3 DNA sequence: TGCGCCAGCAGCTTGGAAGGGGTATTGGGCAATGAGCAGTTCTTC.

This clone appeared a single time. The V call is TRBV10-3, the J call TRBJ2-7; D uncertain. Looked up from germline, CDR1 is ENHRY and CDR2 is SYGVKD. The CDR3 is made up of 16 amino acids. Trimming took off 3 bases at V and 0 bases at J, with 15 bases between the two ends. CDR3 coding DNA: TGTGCCATCAGTGACCCTCGGCACAGTAGCTCCTACGAGCAGTACTTC. It specifies CAISDPRHSSSYEQYF.

V and J are TRBV7-2 and TRBJ2-1; TRBD1 is a possible D gene (6 bases). The length of the CDR3 is 14 residues. V lost 9 bases and J lost 6, with 18 bases in between. From germline, CDR1 is SGHTA and CDR2 FQGNSA. The CDR3 sequence: CASTVGKTGNEQFF. The CDR3 DNA is TGTGCCAGTACGGTGGGTAAGACAGGCAATGAGCAGTTCTTC.

The rearrangement uses TRBV3-1 (or the pseudogene TRBV3-2) and TRBJ1-1; D might be TRBD1 (5 bases). CDR3 size: 15 residues. The V end lost 2 bases, the J end lost 4 bases, and 14 bases lay between the germline ends. Germline values: CDR1 LGHDT, CDR2 YNNKEL (reference sequence). The CDR3 here is CASSQSGSSVTEAFF. The CDR3 nucleotides read TGTGCCAGCAGCCAATCAGGGTCCTCGGTCACTGAAGCTTTCTTT.

The DNA of the CDR3 is TGCAGCGTTATTGGGAGAGCCCAAGAGACCCAGTACTTC. This translates into CSVIGRAQETQYF. The V gene is TRBV29-1, the J gene TRBJ2-5; D might be TRBD2 (5 bases). The germline gives CDR1 SQVTM, CDR2 ANQGSEA. The CDR3 is made up of 13 amino acids. With 5 bases removed from V and 1 base from J, the gap between germline ends came to 11 bases.

CDR3 loop: CASSLGGSGANVLTF. The DNA for the CDR3 is TGCGCCAGCAGCTTGGGCGGGTCTGGGGCCAACGTCCTGACTTTC. The chain combines TRBV5-1 with TRBJ2-6; D is possibly TRBD2 (5 bases). Germline V gene data show CDR1 as SGHRS and CDR2 as YFSETQ. This CDR3 is 15 amino acids long. V lost 0 bases, J lost 1 base, and 5 bases lay in between.